This TCR beta chain was profiled in a study of TIL therapy for anti-PD-1-resistant metastatic lung cancer. The CDR3 is 14 amino acids. Germline CDR1 and CDR2: MNHEY and SMNVEV (reference sequence). V was pared by 2 bases and J by 4 bases, with 6 bases between. Time point here: pre-treatment sample, taken before nivolumab and TIL therapy. Patients were adults with stage 4 NSCLC. The libraries were made with immunoSEQ v3. Libraries were sequenced to around 2 million read pairs (survey) or 5-6 million (deep). Profiled with immunoSEQ multiplex PCR; TCRdb holds only in-frame clones, not every one. The sample records just under 60,000 clones, approximately 69% being singletons.

V usage is TRBV27 and J usage is TRBJ2-6; no definite D call. The sequencing used blood, collected at baseline. The TCR originated in a person between 25 and 80 years old with non-small cell lung cancer. The CDR3 DNA reads as TGTGCCAGCAGTTTACGCCGAGGGGCCAACGTCCTGACTTTC. Amino acids: CASSLRRGANVLTF.